A selection of T cell receptor beta chains follows, all from one sample in a study of technical replicates of blood from a few donors. The repertoire was sequenced with immunoSEQ multiplex PCR; TCRdb's copy has only in-frame clones and lacks some. There are around 83,000 clones in the sample; roughly nine tenths occur only once, and about 0.23% lies in the top ten. Sequencing was done on a sample of T cells isolated from PBMCs. These receptors all come from a human donor in good health. CDR3s include the opening cysteine and the closing phenylalanine or tryptophan. Each record gives: V gene, J gene, CDR3 protein.

>TRBV6-1|TRBJ1-2
CASSEYGQGGYGYTF
>TRBV28|TRBJ2-2
CASVRDRAIGELFF
>TRBV18|TRBJ1-5
CASSMDRGSNQPQHF
>TRBV19|TRBJ2-7
CASSRGSGTGSYEQYF
>TRBV28|TRBJ2-1
CASRNRGFERIPPSYNEQFF
>TRBV14|TRBJ1-3
CASSQDIRISGNTIYF
>TRBV11-2|TRBJ2-5
CASSLAGGETQYF
>TRBV5-1|TRBJ1-5
CASSPQGLSNQPQHF
>TRBV6-1|TRBJ1-4
CASSELWGQEVTNEKLFF
>TRBV27|TRBJ2-1
CASSLSLAGVGFVQFF
>TRBV5-1|TRBJ1-2
CASSTSTGPSNYGYTF
>TRBV7-8|TRBJ2-7
CASSILSGSEYEQYF
>TRBV11-3|TRBJ1-1
CASSSYRQDTEAFF
>TRBV27|TRBJ2-7
CASSPLLGQGYYEQYF
>TRBV10-1|TRBJ2-5
CASSPGTYGTQYF
>TRBV9|TRBJ1-1
CASSVAVNTEAFF
>TRBV27|TRBJ2-2
CASRPEVANTGELFF
>TRBV15|TRBJ2-1
CATSRELLAGGVNEQFF
>TRBV9|TRBJ2-1
CASSAGAESSYNEQFF
>TRBV30|TRBJ1-5
CAWSWGGNQPQHF